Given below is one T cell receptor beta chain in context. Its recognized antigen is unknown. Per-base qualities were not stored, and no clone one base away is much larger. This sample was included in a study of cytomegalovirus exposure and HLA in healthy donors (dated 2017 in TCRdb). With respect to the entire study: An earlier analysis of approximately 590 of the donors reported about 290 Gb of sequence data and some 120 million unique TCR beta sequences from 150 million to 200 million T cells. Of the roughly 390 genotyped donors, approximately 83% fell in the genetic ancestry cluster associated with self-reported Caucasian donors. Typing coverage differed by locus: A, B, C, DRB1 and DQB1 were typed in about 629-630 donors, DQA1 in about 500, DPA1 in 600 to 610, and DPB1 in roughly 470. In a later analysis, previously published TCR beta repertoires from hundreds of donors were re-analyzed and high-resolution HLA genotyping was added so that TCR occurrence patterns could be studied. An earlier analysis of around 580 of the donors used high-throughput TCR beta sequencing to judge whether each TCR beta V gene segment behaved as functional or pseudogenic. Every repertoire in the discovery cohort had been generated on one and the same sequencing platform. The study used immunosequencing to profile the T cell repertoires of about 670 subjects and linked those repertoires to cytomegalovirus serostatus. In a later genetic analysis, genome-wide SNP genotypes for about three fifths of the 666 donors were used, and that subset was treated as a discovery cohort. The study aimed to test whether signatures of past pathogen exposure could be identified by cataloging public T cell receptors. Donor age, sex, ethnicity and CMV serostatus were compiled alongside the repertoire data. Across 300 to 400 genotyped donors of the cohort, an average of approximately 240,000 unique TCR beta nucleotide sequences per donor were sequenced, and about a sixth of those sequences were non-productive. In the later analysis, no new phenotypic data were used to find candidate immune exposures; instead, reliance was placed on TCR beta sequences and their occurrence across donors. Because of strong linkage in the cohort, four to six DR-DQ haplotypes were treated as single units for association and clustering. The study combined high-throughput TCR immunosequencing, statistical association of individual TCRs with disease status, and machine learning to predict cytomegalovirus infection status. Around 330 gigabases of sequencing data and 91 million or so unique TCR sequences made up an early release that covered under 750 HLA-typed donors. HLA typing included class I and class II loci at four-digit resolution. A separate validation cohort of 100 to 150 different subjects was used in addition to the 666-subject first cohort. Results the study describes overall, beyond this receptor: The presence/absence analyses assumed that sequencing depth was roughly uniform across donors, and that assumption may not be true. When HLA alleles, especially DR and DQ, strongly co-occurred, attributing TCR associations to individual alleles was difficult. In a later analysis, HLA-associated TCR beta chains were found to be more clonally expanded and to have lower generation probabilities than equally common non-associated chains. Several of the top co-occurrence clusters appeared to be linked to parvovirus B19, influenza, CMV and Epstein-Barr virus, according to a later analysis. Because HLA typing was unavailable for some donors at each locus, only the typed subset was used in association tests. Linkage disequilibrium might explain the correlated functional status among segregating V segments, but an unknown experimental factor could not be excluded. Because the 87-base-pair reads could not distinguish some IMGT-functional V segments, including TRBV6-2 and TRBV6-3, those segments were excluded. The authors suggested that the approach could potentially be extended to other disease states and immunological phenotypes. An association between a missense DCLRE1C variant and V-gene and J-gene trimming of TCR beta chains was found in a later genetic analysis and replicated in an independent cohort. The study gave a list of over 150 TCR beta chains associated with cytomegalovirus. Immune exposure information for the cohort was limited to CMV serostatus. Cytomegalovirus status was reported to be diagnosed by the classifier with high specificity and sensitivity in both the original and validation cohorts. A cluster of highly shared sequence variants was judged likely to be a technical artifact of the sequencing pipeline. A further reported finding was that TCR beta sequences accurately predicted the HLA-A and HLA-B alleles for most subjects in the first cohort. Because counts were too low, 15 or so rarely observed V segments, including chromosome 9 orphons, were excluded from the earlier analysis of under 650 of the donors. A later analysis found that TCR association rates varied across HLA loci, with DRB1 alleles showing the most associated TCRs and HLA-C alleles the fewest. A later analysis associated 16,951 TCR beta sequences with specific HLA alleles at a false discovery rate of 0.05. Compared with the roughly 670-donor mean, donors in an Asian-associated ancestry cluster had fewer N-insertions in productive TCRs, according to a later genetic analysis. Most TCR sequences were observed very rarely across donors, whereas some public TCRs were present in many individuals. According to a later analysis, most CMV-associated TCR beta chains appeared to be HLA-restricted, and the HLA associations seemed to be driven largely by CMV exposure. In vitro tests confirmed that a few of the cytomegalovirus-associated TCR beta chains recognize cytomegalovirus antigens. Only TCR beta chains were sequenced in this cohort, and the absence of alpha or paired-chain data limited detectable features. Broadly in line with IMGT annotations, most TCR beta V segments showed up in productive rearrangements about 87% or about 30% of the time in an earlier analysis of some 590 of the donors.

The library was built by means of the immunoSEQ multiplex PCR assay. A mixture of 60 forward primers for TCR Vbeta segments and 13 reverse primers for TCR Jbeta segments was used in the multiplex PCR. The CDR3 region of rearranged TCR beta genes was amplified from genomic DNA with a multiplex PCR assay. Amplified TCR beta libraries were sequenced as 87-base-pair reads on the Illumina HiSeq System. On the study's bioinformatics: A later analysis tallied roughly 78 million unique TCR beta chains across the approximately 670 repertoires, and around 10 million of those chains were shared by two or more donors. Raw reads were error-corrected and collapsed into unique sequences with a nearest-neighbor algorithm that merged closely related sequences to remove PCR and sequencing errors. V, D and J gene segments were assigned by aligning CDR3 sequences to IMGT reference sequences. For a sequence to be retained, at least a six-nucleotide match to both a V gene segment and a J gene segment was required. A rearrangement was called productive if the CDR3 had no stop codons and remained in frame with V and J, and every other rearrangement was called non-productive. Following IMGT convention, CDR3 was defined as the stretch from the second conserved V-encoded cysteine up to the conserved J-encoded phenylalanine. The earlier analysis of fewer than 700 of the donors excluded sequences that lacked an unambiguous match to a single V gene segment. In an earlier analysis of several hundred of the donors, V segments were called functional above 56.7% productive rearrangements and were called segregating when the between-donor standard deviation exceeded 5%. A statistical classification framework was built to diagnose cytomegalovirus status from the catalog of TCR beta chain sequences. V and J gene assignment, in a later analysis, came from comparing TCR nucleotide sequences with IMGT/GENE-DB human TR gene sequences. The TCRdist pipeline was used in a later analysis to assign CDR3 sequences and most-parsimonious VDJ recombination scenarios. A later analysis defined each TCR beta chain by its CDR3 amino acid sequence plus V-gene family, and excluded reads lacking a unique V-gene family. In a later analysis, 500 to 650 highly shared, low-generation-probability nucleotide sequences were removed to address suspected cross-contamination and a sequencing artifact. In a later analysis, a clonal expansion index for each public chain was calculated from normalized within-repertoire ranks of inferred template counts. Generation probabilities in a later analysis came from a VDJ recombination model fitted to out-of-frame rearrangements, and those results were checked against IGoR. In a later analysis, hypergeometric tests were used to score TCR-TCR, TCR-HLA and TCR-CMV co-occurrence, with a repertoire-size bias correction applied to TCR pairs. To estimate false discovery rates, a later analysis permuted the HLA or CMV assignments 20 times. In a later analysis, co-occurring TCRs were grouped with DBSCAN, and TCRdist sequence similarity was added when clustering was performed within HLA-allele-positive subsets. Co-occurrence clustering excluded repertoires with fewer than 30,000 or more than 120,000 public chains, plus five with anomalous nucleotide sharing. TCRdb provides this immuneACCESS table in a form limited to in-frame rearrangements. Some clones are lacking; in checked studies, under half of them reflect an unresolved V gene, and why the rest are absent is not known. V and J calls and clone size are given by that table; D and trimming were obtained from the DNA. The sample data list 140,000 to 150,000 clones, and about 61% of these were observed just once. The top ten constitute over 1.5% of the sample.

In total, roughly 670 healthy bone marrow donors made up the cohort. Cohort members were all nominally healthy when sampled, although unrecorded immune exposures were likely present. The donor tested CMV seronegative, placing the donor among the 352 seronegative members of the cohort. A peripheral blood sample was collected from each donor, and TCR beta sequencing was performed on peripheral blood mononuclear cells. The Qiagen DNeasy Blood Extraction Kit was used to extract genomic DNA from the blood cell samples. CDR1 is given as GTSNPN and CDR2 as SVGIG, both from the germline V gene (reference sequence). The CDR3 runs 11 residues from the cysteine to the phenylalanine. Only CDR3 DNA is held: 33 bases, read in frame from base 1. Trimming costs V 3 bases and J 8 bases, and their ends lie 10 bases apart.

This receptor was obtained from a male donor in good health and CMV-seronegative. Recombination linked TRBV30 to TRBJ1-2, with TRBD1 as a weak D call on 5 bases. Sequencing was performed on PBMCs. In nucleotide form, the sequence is TGTGCCTGGAGGTGGGGGGGAGGCTACACCTTC. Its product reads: CAWRWGGGYTF.